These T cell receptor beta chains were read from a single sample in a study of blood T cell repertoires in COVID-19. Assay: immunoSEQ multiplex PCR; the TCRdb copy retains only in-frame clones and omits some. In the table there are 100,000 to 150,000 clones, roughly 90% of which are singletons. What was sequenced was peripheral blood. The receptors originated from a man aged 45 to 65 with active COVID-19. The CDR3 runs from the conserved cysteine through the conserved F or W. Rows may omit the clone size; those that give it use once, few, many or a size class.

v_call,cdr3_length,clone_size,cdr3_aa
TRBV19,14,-,CASSLTGRTGELFF
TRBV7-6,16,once,CASSSAGTGGNTEAFF
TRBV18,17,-,CASSLLKREVSIETQYF
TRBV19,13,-,CASSRDTPYEQYF
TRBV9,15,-,CASSVAQNYPNEQFF
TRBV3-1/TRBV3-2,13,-,CASSQQGPDTQYF
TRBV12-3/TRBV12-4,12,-,CASSKAGETQYF
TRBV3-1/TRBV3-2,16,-,CASSPFGAVGTGELFF
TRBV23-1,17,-,CASSQSSPPHRGRGYTF
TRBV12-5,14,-,CASEKGGWTGELFF
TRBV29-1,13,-,CSVEPRGTDTQYF
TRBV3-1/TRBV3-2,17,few,CASSQLGDPKERETQYF
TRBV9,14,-,CASSRQEPTDTQYF
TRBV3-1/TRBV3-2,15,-,CASSLGSGSLNEQFF
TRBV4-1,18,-,CASSQDLALTLAKNIQYF
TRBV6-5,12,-,CASRSSGDTQYF
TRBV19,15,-,CASSPEPTTNEKLFF
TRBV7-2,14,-,CASSARGLNTEAFF